This T cell receptor (beta chain) is drawn from a study of CD8 T cells in ankylosing spondylitis listed by TCRdb under 2017. About the investigation overall: The study profiled T cell receptor beta repertoires in healthy donors and ankylosing spondylitis patients to find disease-linked TCR variants. The full study cohort comprised around 25 ankylosing spondylitis patients and some 100 healthy donors. Samples of peripheral blood were taken, and for ankylosing spondylitis patients, synovial fluid was collected as well. Overall study results and their limits: Some motif variants were previously reported in synovial fluid and blood of reactive arthritis patients, suggesting common disease-initiation mechanisms. A TCR beta motif made up of eight highly homologous amino acid variants appeared to be characteristic of blood from ankylosing spondylitis patients. A CD8+ phenotype was shown by the disease-linked clones, which were found at relatively low frequencies in peripheral blood. The disease-linked clones were reported to be significantly enriched in matched synovial fluid samples from ankylosing spondylitis patients.

Sequencing used an Illumina HiSeq 2500. Quantitative 5'-RACE with molecular barcodes was the method used to prepare the TCR beta libraries. Regarding the original processing steps: To identify disease-linked TCR variants, a new computational method was used, one built on a probabilistic model of VDJ rearrangement. TCRdb reprocessing: public reads trimmed at Q25 with fastp, clones called with MiXCR, in-frame beta chains kept. Rows matching on CDR3 protein sequence are summarized as one entry with the most common DNA and genes. The V and J calls, along with clone size, are taken from TCRdb and not from the paper's own processing. This sample comprises some 840,000 distinct CDR3 sequences, approximately 12% of them detected only once. About 0.5% of the sample is in the top ten clones. This clonotype appeared many times. Its antigen is not yet known. Per-nucleotide qualities are absent, and no much larger clonotype sits a single base away.

The CDR3 covers 14 residues, taking in both the cysteine and the phenylalanine. Of all the DNA, just the CDR3 is kept, 42 bases in frame from base 1. CDR1 SGHTA and CDR2 FQGNSA are derived from the germline V gene. V loses 7 bases, J loses 1 base, and the germline ends lie 14 bases apart. The specimen was blood, either unsorted or a sorted T cell fraction (not recorded which). The chain is assembled from TRBV7-2 and TRBJ2-7, with no reliable assignment of the D segment. The receptor comes from a male donor with ankylosing spondylitis. The CDR3 has the sequence CASTSLARSYEQYF. The sequenced DNA: TGTGCCAGCACCTCCTTGGCACGTTCCTACGAGCAGTACTTC.